One sample yielded the 12 T cell receptor beta chains listed below, sequenced in a study of radiotherapy plus CTLA-4 blockade in lung cancer. The repertoire was sequenced with immunoSEQ multiplex PCR; TCRdb's copy has only in-frame clones and lacks some. This repertoire shows some 66,000 clones, around four fifths found once; its top ten account for 4% to 5%. Specimen: peripheral blood, collected from a patient treated with radiotherapy plus ipilimumab. Receptor source: a human donor with non-small cell lung cancer who had a partial response to radiotherapy plus ipilimumab.

This clone appeared a single time. V is TRBV19 and J is TRBJ2-7; TRBD2 matches at 7 bases. The CDR3 is made up of 17 amino acids. The trim removed 5 bases at V and 0 bases at J, leaving 13 bases unmatched. From germline, CDR1 is LNHDA and CDR2 SQIVND (reference sequence). The CDR3 DNA follows: TGTGCCAGTAGTTCCCCGGGCCTCGGCGGGAGCTCCTACGAGCAGTACTTC. Translated: CASSSPGLGGSSYEQYF. Complete variable domain (other parts from reference TRBV19 and TRBJ2-7): DGGITQSPKYLFRKEGQNVTLSCEQNLNHDAMYWYRQDPGQGLRLIYYSQIVNDFQKGDIAEGYSVSREKKESFPLTVTSAQKNPTAFYLCASSSPGLGGSSYEQYFGPGTRLTVT.

This chain uses TRBV7-6 with TRBJ1-2; TRBD1 matches 9 bases. This CDR3 comprises 16 residues. V dropped 1 base and J dropped 3; count of bases not matched to a gene: 6. The V gene's germline CDR1 is SGHVS and CDR2 FNYEAQ. The DNA for the CDR3 is TGTGCCAGCAGCTTAGGGGCGGACAGGGGTGACTATGGCTACACCTTC. It translates to CASSLGADRGDYGYTF. The full variable domain, rest sourced from reference TRBV7-6 and TRBJ1-2, is GAGVSQSPRYKVTKRGQDVALRCDPISGHVSLYWYRQALGQGPEFLTYFNYEAQQDKSGLPNDRFSAERPEGSISTLTIQRTEQRDSAMYRCASSLGADRGDYGYTFGSGTRLTVV.

The rearrangement uses TRBV18 and TRBJ1-2; 7 nucleotides agree with TRBD1. From germline, CDR1 is KGHSH and CDR2 LQKENI. The J segment lost 4 bases and the V segment lost 6 bases, leaving 8 bases of the junction unmatched. The CDR3 consists of 14 residues. The CDR3 sequence is CASSDREDRYGYTF. Here the CDR3 DNA reads TGTGCCAGCTCCGACAGGGAGGATCGCTATGGCTACACCTTC.

The chain links TRBV6-1 to TRBJ1-5; unclear D gene. V lost 4 bases and J lost 6, with 13 bases in between. The CDR3 consists of 14 residues. Germline lookup yields CDR1 MNHNS and CDR2 SASEGT. The CDR3 DNA follows: TGTGCCAGCAGTGGGGTGCGTTCAGGTCAGCCCCAGCATTTT. It specifies CASSGVRSGQPQHF.

The chain recombines TRBV5-1 with TRBJ2-1; TRBD1 might be the D (6 bases). The CDR3 length is 14 residues. V shed 0 bases and J shed 6 bases, with 10 bases lying between them. Per germline, CDR1 SGHRS and CDR2 YFSETQ. The CDR3 nucleotides read TGCGCCAGCAGCTTGGTGGTACAGGGCAATGAGCAGTTCTTC. Amino acids: CASSLVVQGNEQFF.

The V and J genes are TRBV6-5 and TRBJ1-2; possibly TRBD1 for D (6 bases). Trimming took off 8 bases at V and 4 bases at J, with 11 bases between the two ends. Looked up from germline, CDR1 is MNHEY and CDR2 is SVGAGI. The CDR3 is 12 residues long. CDR3 sequence reads: CASGTKVYGYTF. The CDR3 region has the DNA TGTGCCAGCGGGACAAAAGTCTATGGCTACACCTTC.

This chain links TRBV6-6 with TRBJ2-3; the D is unclear. V dropped 8 bases and J dropped 0 bases, with 12 bases sitting between them. Germline V gene data show CDR1 as MNHNY and CDR2 as SVGAGI (reference sequence). The CDR3 consists of 14 residues. The CDR3, as DNA: TGTGCCAGCGAATCCGCGGTGAGCACAGATACGCAGTATTTT. This codes for CASESAVSTDTQYF.

The chain is built from TRBV7-3 and TRBJ2-1, with TRBD2 matching over 12 bases. This CDR3 is built from 15 residues. The V gene end was trimmed by 4 bases and the J gene end by 6 bases; junction bases not matched to a gene: 4. Germline V CDR1 and CDR2: SGHTA, FQGTGA. The CDR3 is CASSSTSGRSNEQFF. CDR3 DNA: TGTGCCAGCAGCTCGACTAGCGGGAGATCCAATGAGCAGTTCTTC.

The chain carries TRBV7-2 and TRBJ2-6; 7 bases map to TRBD2. The V gene end was trimmed by 3 bases and the J gene end by 2 bases; junction bases not matched to a gene: 1. Per germline, CDR1 SGHTA and CDR2 FQGNSA. The CDR3 is 15 residues long. The CDR3 region has the DNA TGTGCCAGCAGCTTGGGGGGGGCTGGGGCCAACGTCCTGACTTTC. Translated, it gives CASSLGGAGANVLTF.

V and J are TRBV25-1 and TRBJ2-3; D ambiguous. V was trimmed by 1 base and J by 7 bases, leaving 3 bases between them. This CDR3 is 11 amino acids long. Germline assignment: CDR1 MGHDK and CDR2 SYGVNS. The CDR3 protein is CASSEFNTQYF. CDR3 coding DNA: TGTGCCAGCAGTGAATTTAATACGCAGTATTTT.

Written as DNA, the CDR3 is TGCGCCAGCAGCCAGGTGGATTCACCCCTCCACTTT. It is translated as CASSQVDSPLHF. The chain combines TRBV5-1 with TRBJ1-6; D is unresolved. V was shortened by 4 bases and J by 8 bases, with 7 bases between the two germline ends. The CDR3 loop spans 12 amino acids. Germline V gives CDR1 SGHRS, CDR2 YFSETQ. The entire variable domain, with the rest obtained from reference TRBV5-1 and TRBJ1-6, is as follows: KAGVTQTPRYLIKTRGQQVTLSCSPISGHRSVSWYQQTPGQGLQFLFEYFSETQRNKGNFPGRFSGRQFSNSRSEMNVSTLELGDSALYLCASSQVDSPLHFGNGTRLTVT.

This clone appeared a few times. The chain employs TRBV27 and TRBJ2-3; 7 nucleotides align to TRBD2. From germline, CDR1 is MNHEY and CDR2 SMNVEV (reference sequence). V gave up 5 bases and J gave up 2 bases; unmatched junction bases: 7. CDR3 length equals 15 residues. CDR3 loop: CASSTDTSDTDTQYF. CDR3 nucleotide sequence: TGTGCCAGCAGTACCGATACTAGCGACACAGATACGCAGTATTTT.